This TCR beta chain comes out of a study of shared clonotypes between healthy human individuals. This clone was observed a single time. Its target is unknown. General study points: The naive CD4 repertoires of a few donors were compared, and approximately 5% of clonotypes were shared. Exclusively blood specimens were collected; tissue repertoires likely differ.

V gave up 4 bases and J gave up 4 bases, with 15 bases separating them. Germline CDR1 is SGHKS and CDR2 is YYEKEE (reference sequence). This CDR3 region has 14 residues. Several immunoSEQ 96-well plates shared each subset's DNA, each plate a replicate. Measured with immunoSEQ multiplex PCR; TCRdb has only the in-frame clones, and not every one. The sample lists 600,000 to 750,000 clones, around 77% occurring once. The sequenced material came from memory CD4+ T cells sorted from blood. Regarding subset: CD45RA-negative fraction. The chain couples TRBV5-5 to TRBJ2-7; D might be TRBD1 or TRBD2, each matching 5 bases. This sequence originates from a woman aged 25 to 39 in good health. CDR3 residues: CASSTTGTVYEQYF. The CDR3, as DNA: TGTGCCAGCAGCACTACCGGGACGGTTTACGAGCAGTACTTC.